At least ten counts were recorded for the clone carrying this T cell receptor (beta chain). Its antigen is currently unknown. Germline-derived CDR1 and CDR2 are MDHEN and SYDVKM. This CDR3 contains 16 residues. V was clipped by 5 bases and J by 7 bases; unmatched bases: 11. Amplification targeted TCR beta CDR3 regions from RNA transcripts. A set of HTBI primers served as the primers for a first-round RT-PCR of the TCR CDR3. TCRdb re-called the multiplex PCR reads with MiXCR, one entry per CDR3 protein. The repertoire holds roughly 180,000 distinct CDR3 sequences, with approximately 17% as singletons. This entry belongs to a study of T cells in Graves' hyperthyroidism and ophthalmopathy. Study-wide context: Prior to any treatment, at the point of initial diagnosis, peripheral blood was collected.

Graves' hyperthyroidism showing no ophthalmopathy progression within 18 months was considered stable. In patients aged 18 to 65, hyperthyroidism was newly diagnosed, with duration under 2 months. Broader study findings: Through a model of 13 V-J features, ophthalmopathy was separated from stable hyperthyroidism.

V and J are TRBV28 and TRBJ1-4, with 9 positions matching TRBD1. Sequencing used blood. This TCR derives from a woman aged 45-59 years with Graves' hyperthyroidism. The CDR3 sequence is CASSPLGQGGGEKLFF. The CDR3 DNA reads TGTGCCAGCAGTCCCCTGGGACAGGGAGGTGGTGAAAAACTGTTTTTT. The full variable domain, with the rest looked up from reference TRBV28 and TRBJ1-4, is DVKVTQSSRYLVKRTGEKVFLECVQDMDHENMFWYRQDPGLGLRLIYFSYDVKMKEKGDIPEGYSVSREKKERFSLILESASTNQTSMYLCASSPLGQGGGEKLFFGSGTQLSVL.